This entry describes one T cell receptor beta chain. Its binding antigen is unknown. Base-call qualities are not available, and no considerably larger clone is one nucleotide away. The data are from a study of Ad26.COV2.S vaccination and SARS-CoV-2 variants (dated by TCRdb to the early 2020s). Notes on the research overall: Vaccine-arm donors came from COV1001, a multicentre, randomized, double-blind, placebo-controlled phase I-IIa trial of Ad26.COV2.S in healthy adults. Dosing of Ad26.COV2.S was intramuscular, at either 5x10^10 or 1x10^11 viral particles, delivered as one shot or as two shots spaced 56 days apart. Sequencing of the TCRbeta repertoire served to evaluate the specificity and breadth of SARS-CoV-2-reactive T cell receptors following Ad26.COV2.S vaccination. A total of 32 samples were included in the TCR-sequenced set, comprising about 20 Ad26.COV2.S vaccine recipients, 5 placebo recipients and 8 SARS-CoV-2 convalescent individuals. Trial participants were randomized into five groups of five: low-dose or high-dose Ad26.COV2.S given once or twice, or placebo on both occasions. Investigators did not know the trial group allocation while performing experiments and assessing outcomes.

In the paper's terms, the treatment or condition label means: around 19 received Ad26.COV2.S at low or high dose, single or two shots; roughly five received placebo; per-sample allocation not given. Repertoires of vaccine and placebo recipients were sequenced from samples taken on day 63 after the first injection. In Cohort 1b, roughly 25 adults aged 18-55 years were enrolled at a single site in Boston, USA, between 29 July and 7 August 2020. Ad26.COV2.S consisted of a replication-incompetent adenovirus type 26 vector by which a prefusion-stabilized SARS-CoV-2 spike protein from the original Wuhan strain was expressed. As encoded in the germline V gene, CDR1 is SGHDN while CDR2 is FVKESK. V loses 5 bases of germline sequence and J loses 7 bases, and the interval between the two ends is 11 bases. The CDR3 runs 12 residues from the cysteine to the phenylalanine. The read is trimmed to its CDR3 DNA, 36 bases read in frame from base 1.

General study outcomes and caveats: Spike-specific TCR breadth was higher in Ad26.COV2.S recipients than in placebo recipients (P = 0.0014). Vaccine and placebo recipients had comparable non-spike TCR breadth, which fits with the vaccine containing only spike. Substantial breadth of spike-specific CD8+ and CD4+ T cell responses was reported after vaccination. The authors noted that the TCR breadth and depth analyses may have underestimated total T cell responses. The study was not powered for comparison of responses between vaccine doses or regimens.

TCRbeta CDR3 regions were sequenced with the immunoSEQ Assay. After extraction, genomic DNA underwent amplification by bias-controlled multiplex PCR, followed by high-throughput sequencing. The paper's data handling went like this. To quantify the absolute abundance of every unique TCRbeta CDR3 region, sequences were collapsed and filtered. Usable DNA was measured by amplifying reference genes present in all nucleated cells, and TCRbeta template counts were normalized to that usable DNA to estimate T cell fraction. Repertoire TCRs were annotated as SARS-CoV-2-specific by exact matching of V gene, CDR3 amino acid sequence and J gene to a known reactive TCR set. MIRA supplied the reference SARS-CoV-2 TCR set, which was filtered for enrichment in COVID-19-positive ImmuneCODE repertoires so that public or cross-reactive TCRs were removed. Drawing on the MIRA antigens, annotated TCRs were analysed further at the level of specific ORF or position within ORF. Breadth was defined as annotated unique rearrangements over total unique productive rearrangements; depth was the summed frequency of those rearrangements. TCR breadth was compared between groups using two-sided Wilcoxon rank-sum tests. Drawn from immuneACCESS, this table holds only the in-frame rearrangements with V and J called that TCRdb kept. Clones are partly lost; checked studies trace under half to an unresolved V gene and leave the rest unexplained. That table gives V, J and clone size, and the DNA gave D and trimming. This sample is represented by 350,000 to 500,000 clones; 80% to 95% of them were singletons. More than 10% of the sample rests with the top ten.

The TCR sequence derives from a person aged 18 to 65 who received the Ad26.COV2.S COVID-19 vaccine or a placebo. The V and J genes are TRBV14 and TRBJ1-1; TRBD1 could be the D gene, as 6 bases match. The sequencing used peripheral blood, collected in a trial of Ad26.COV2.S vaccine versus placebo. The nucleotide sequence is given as TGTGCCAGCAGCTTACAGGGTTATGAAGCTTTCTTT. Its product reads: CASSLQGYEAFF.